The present entry profiles one T cell receptor beta chain with its context. Its antigen is as yet unknown. J gave up 5 bases and V 2 bases, and 12 bases lay outside the gene matches. Looked up from germline, CDR1 is MGHRA and CDR2 is YSYEKL. The length of the CDR3 is 17 residues. The record originates from a study of beta chain features in type 1 diabetes. Looking at the study overall: Sorted cells, approximately 110 million in number, were examined across all samples. Study results and limitations: In every one of the four CD4+ subsets, TCRB CDR3s were moderately but significantly shorter in Type 1 diabetes patients. Whether HLA type affects TCRB rearrangement stayed undetermined in the present work. VDJ junctions sequenced from type 1 diabetes patients showed fewer insertions and more deletions.

As every portion of the isolated RNA was reverse transcribed, the sequencing read expressed TCRB transcripts. Profiling relied on immunoSEQ multiplex PCR, and the TCRdb table lists in-frame clones only, not all of them. In the table there are 550,000 to 850,000 clones, around 15% of which are singletons. It was via CD45RO/CCR7/CD25/CD127/CD95/CD27 that CD4+ naive, central memory, regulatory and stem cell-like memory cells were sorted. The chain carries TRBV4-1 and TRBJ2-3, with 8 bases lining up with TRBD2. The clonotype originates from a man younger than 35 with type 1 diabetes. The sample consisted of naive CD4+ T cells from blood. CDR3 in amino acids: CASSQPSPRGAGDTQYF. The CDR3 region has the DNA TGCGCCAGCAGCCAACCTTCACCGCGGGGGGCGGGAGATACGCAGTATTTT.